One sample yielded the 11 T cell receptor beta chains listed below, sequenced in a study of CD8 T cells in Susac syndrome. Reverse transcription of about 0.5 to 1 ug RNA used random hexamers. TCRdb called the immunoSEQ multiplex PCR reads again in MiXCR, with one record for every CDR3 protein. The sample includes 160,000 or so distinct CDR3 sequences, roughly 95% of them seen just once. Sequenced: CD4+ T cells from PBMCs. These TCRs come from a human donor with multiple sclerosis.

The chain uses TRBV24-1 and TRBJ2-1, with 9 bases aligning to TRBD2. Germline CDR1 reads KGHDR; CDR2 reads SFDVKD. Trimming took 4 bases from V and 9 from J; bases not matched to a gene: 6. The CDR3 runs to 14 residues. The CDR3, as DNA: TGTGCCACCAGTGAGCGGGAGGGAGGTAGTGAGCAGTTCTTC. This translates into CATSEREGGSEQFF.

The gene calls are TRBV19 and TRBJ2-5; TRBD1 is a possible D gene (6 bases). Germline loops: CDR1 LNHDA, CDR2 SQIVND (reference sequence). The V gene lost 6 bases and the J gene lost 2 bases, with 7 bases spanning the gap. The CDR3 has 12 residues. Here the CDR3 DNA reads TGTGCCAGTAGAAGGGGGCAAGAGACCCAGTACTTC. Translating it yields CASRRGQETQYF.

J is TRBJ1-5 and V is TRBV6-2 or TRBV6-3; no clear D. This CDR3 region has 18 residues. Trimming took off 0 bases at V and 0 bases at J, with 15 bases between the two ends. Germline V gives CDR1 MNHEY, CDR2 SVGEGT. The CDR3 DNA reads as TGTGCCAGCAGTTACTCGAGAAAAGGGCCCTCTAGCAATCAGCCCCAGCATTTT. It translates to CASSYSRKGPSSNQPQHF.

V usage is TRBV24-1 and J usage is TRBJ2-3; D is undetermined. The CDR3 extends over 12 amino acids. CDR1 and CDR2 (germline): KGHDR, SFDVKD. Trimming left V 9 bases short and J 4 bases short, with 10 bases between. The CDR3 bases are TGTGCCACCGCTCTTCGGTCAGATACGCAGTATTTT. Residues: CATALRSDTQYF.

CDR3 DNA sequence: TGTGCCTGGAGCCGCGCACTCTCCACAGATACGCAGTATTTT. Translation: CAWSRALSTDTQYF. The J gene is TRBJ2-3, the V gene TRBV30; D call uncertain. Germline V gene sequence: CDR1 GTSNPN, CDR2 SVGIG (reference sequence). The CDR3 length is 14 residues. V was clipped by 3 bases and J by 2 bases, with 12 bases between them.

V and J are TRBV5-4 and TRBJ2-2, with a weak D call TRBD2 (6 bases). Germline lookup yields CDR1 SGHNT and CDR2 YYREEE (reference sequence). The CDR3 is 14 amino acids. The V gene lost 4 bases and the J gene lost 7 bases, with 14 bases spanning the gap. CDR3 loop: CASSPSSGGGELFF. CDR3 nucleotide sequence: TGTGCCAGCAGCCCCAGTAGCGGAGGCGGGGAGCTGTTTTTT.

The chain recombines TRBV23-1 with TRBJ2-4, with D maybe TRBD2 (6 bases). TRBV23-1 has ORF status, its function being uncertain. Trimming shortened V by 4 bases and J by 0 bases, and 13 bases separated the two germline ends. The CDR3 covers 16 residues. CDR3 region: CASSREVDLAKNIQYF. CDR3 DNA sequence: TGCGCCAGCAGTCGGGAGGTGGACTTAGCCAAAAACATTCAGTACTTC.

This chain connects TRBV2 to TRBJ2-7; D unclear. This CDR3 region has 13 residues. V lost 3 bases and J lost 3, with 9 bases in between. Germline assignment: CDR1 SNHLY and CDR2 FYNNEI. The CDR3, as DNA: TGTGCCAGCAGTGATGGAACCAGCTACGAGCAGTACTTC. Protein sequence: CASSDGTSYEQYF.

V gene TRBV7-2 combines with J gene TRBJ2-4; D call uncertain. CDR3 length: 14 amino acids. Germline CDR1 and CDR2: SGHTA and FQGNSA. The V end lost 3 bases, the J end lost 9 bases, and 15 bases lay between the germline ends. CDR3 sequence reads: CASSFGQQGGIQYF. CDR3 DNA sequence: TGTGCCAGCAGCTTTGGGCAGCAAGGTGGCATTCAGTACTTC.

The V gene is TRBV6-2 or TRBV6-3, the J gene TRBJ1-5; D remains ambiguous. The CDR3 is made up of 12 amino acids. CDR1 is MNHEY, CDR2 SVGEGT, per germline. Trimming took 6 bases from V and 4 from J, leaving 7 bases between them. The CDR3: CASSPRNQPQHF. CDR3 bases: TGTGCCAGCAGCCCCAGGAATCAGCCCCAGCATTTT.

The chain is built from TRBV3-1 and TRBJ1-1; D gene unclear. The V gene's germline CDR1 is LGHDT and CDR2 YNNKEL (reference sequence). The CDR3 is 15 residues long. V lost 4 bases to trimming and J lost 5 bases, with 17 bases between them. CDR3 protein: CASSPHEGFGTEAFF. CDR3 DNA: TGTGCCAGCAGCCCCCATGAGGGTTTTGGGACTGAAGCTTTCTTT.